The 20 T cell receptor beta chains listed next were all sequenced from one sample in a study of molecular identifiers for immune sequencing clone quantification. Each CDR3 protein gets one entry after TCRdb re-called the PCR reads with MiXCR. The sample holds fewer than 350,000 distinct CDR3 sequences, 24% seen once. The sample comprised naive CD8+ T cells from blood, with Jurkat cell RNA spiked in. Regarding subset: FACS-sorted CD8+CD4-CCR7+CD45RA+ naive T cells. These receptors came from a human donor in good health. Some libraries in this study had Jurkat cell RNA spiked in.

Concerning this clonotype: Just one base apart from a much larger clone, this may be a read error. V gene TRBV7-9 combines with J gene TRBJ2-4; D is unresolved. CDR1 SEHNR and CDR2 FQNEAQ come from the germline V gene (reference sequence). The CDR3 totals 17 residues. Deletions cut 5 bases from V and 1 base from J, with 18 bases between. The CDR3 protein is CASSPMLGEEAKNIQYF. DNA for the CDR3: TGTGCCAGCAGCCCGATGTTAGGAGAGGAGGCCAAAAACATTCAGTACTTC.

At least ten counts were recorded for this clonotype. The CDR3 DNA follows: TGTGCCAGCAGTTCACGACAGGGCGGCGAGCAGTACTTC. Amino acid sequence: CASSSRQGGEQYF. V usage is TRBV28 and J usage is TRBJ2-7, with TRBD1 matching over 7 bases. CDR1 is MDHEN, CDR2 SYDVKM, per germline. V was pared by 4 bases and J by 6 bases, with 6 bases of the junction left unmatched. This CDR3 is 13 amino acids long.

Turning to this clonotype: This could be a read error, since a much larger clone is one nucleotide away. Since the CDR3 does not end with the conserved phenylalanine or tryptophan, this likely comes from a read error. This sequence joins TRBV6-5 and TRBJ2-1; tentative D call: TRBD2 (5 bases). The CDR3 extends over 14 amino acids. The germline V gene has CDR1 MNHEY and CDR2 SVGAGI. Trimming cost V 6 bases and J 1 base, with 10 bases left between them. The CDR3 here is CASSVGGSYNEQFS. The CDR3 nucleotides are TGTGCCAGCAGCGTTGGAGGTTCCTACAATGAGCAGTTCTCC.

As regards this clonotype: One end of the junction fails to match germline, which may point to a read error. The chain carries TRBV11-2 and TRBJ2-1, with 11 nucleotides matching TRBD2. This CDR3 contains 16 residues. The germline CDR1 and CDR2 sequences are SGHAT and FQNNGV. The CDR3 nucleotides are TGTGCCAGCAGCCCGGGGACTAGCGGAGCTTACAATGCGCAGTTCTTC. Its protein product is CASSPGTSGAYNAQFF.

The chain couples TRBV7-3 to TRBJ2-1; TRBD1 is a possible D gene (5 bases). The CDR3 consists of 13 residues. Per the germline V gene, CDR1 is SGHTA and CDR2 is FQGTGA. The V gene lost 5 bases and the J gene lost 10 bases, with 15 bases spanning the gap. The DNA of the CDR3 is TGTGCCAGCAGCCTGGGAAATCAGGGAGAGCAGTTCTTC. Translating gives CASSLGNQGEQFF.

The rearrangement links TRBV3-1 to TRBJ2-7; maybe TRBD2 (6 bases). Germline assignment: CDR1 LGHDT and CDR2 YNNKEL (reference sequence). V lost 4 bases to trimming and J lost 4 bases, with 11 bases between them. This CDR3 spans 13 amino acids. The CDR3 protein is CASSPGLQYEQYF. The DNA of the CDR3 is TGTGCCAGCAGCCCGGGACTTCAATACGAGCAGTACTTC.

With regard to this clonotype: Sequence at one end of the junction differs from germline and may be a read error. The chain links TRBV4-1 to TRBJ2-2; D is perhaps TRBD1 or TRBD2 (5 bases each). This CDR3 comprises 13 residues. Germline assignment: CDR1 MGHRA and CDR2 YSYEKL. This CDR3 reads CASSSGSTGALFF. The DNA for the CDR3 is TGCGCCAGCAGCTCAGGGAGCACCGGGGCGCTGTTTTTT.

The V and J genes are TRBV4-3 and TRBJ1-3, with D possibly TRBD1 on 5 matching bases. CDR1 and CDR2 from the germline V gene are LGHNA and YSLEER. V dropped 4 bases and J dropped 0 bases, with 7 bases sitting between them. This CDR3 spans 14 amino acids. The CDR3 loop is CASSPTVSGNTIYF. Written as DNA, the CDR3 is TGCGCCAGCAGCCCGACAGTCTCTGGAAACACCATATATTTT.

As to this clonotype: This could be a read error, since a much larger clone is one nucleotide away. This rearrangement joins TRBV2 to TRBJ2-3, with 10 positions matching TRBD2. The junction had 12 bases not matched to a gene; V was cut back by 1 base and J by 8 bases. This CDR3 contains 17 residues. Germline V lookup: CDR1 SNHLY, CDR2 FYNNEI. As DNA, the CDR3 is TGTGCCAGCAGTGAAGGGCTAGCGGGAGCCCACAGGTGTACGCAGTATTTT. It codes for CASSEGLAGAHRCTQYF.

Remarks on this clonotype: One end of the junction fails to match germline, which may point to a read error. The chain carries TRBV2 and TRBJ1-5; D might be TRBD1 (5 bases). This CDR3 is built from 14 residues. Germline CDR1 reads SNHLY; CDR2 reads FYNNEI. For the CDR3, the DNA is TGTGCCAGCAGTGATACAGGCAGCAATCAGCCCAAGCATTTT. Its protein product is CASSDTGSNQPKHF.

This clonotype was recorded many times. V and J are TRBV5-1 and TRBJ1-1; D might be TRBD1 (5 bases). CDR1 and CDR2 (germline): SGHRS, YFSETQ. This CDR3 is built from 13 residues. V was shortened by 0 bases and J by 3 bases, with 6 bases between the two germline ends. The CDR3: CASSLAGYTEAFF. As DNA, the CDR3 is TGCGCCAGCAGCTTGGCAGGGTACACTGAAGCTTTCTTT.

The V and J genes are TRBV7-2 and TRBJ2-1, with TRBD1 as a possible D gene (5 bases). This CDR3 spans 13 amino acids. In germline, CDR1 is SGHTA, CDR2 FQGNSA. V was clipped by 5 bases and J by 4 bases, with 9 bases between them. CDR3 sequence: CASSLQEYNEQFF. As DNA, the CDR3 is TGTGCCAGCAGCCTACAGGAATACAATGAGCAGTTCTTC.

CDR3 region: CASSPPMARAPETQYF. The CDR3 coding sequence is TGTGCCAGCAGCCCGCCCATGGCCAGGGCGCCCGAGACCCAGTACTTC. The gene calls are TRBV7-2 and TRBJ2-5; maybe TRBD1 (5 bases). This CDR3 has 16 amino acids. The V end was cut by 5 bases, the J end by 5 bases, with 21 bases between. Germline CDR1 SGHTA, CDR2 FQGNSA.

V is TRBV7-9 and J is TRBJ2-7; D is unresolved. This CDR3 contains 12 residues. V lost 7 bases and J lost 0, with 7 bases in between. Looked up from germline, CDR1 is SEHNR and CDR2 is FQNEAQ (reference sequence). CDR3 DNA sequence: TGTGCCAGCATCGGCAGCTCCTACGAGCAGTACTTC. Translated, it gives CASIGSSYEQYF.

This clonotype has ten or more counts. The V call is TRBV7-9, the J call TRBJ1-1; 7 bases match TRBD1. The trim removed 6 bases at V and 6 bases at J, leaving 7 bases unmatched. There are 13 residues in the CDR3. Germline V CDR1 and CDR2: SEHNR, FQNEAQ (reference sequence). The CDR3 nucleotides read TGTGCCAGCAGAGAAACAGGGGAAGCTGAAGCTTTCTTT. This gives the protein CASRETGEAEAFF.

This clonotype was found many times. This chain links TRBV5-6 with TRBJ2-5; no definite D call. CDR3 length equals 13 residues. The V gene's germline CDR1 is SGHDT and CDR2 YYEEEE. The V and J ends lost 5 bases and 0 bases respectively, with 8 bases between them. This chain's CDR3 is CASRSKYQETQYF. The CDR3, as DNA: TGTGCCAGCAGGTCAAAGTACCAAGAGACCCAGTACTTC.

The chain links TRBV27 to TRBJ2-4; D possibly corresponds to TRBD1 (5 bases). The V and J ends lost 2 bases and 9 bases respectively, with 14 bases between them. The length of the CDR3 is 14 residues. Germline V gives CDR1 MNHEY, CDR2 SMNVEV (reference sequence). The CDR3 is CASSLPPQGCIQYF. Here the CDR3 DNA reads TGTGCCAGCAGTTTACCCCCGCAGGGATGCATTCAGTACTTC.

CDR3 sequence reads: CATSRVDSTDTQYF. The CDR3 nucleotides read TGTGCCACCAGCAGAGTTGACAGCACAGATACGCAGTATTTT. The V call is TRBV15, the J call TRBJ2-3; D is unclear. The V and J ends lost 1 base and 0 bases respectively, with 5 bases between them. CDR1 is LNHNV and CDR2 is YYDKDF in the germline V gene (reference sequence). There are 14 residues in the CDR3.

The chain carries TRBV24-1 and TRBJ2-5; D possibly corresponds to TRBD1 (7 bases). The length of the CDR3 is 15 residues. The V gene lost 4 bases and the J gene lost 5 bases, with 16 bases spanning the gap. Germline values: CDR1 KGHDR, CDR2 SFDVKD. The DNA for the CDR3 is TGTGCCACCAGTGACAACACAGGGGCGGGGGAGACCCAGTACTTC. Translation: CATSDNTGAGETQYF.

This clonotype has a handful of counts. The chain joins TRBV4-1 to TRBJ2-3; D may be TRBD2 (7 bases). The V and J ends lost 1 base and 5 bases respectively, with 13 bases between them. CDR3 length: 15 residues. Germline loops: CDR1 MGHRA, CDR2 YSYEKL. CDR3 region: CASSQGGGAGDTQYF. CDR3 sequence (DNA): TGCGCCAGCAGCCAAGGTGGGGGGGCCGGAGATACGCAGTATTTT.